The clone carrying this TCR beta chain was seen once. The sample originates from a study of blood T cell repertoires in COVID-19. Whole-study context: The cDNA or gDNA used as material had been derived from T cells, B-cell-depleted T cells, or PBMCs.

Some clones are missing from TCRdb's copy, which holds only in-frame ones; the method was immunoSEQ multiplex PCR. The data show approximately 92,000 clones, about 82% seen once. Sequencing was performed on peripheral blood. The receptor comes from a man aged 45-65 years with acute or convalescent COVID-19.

The CDR3 DNA reads TGTGCCAGTAGTCCCCAATTGAACACTGAAGCTTTCTTT. This codes for CASSPQLNTEAFF. The J gene is TRBJ1-1, the V gene TRBV19; no definite D call. The CDR3 runs 13 residues. V was clipped by 5 bases and J by 0 bases, with 7 bases between them. Germline V gene data show CDR1 as LNHDA and CDR2 as SQIVND (reference sequence).